These 15 T cell receptor beta chains came from one sample sequenced in a study of shared clonotypes between healthy human individuals. This table comes from immunoSEQ multiplex PCR, and its TCRdb copy is limited to in-frame clones, with some not included. The repertoire holds about 820,000 clones, with about 91% as singletons. Naive CD8 cells, CD45RO-negative and positively selected for CCR7, excluded terminally differentiated effector memory CD45RA+ cells. The sequenced sample consisted of naive CD8+ T cells sorted from blood. Receptors originate from a man aged 30-40 years in good health.

The V call is TRBV19, the J call TRBJ1-5; perhaps TRBD1 as D (6 bases). The CDR3 runs 15 residues. Germline V gives CDR1 LNHDA, CDR2 SQIVND (reference sequence). V lost 1 base, J lost 6 bases, and 13 bases lay in between. In nucleotides, the CDR3 is TGTGCCAGTAGTATAGGGGGGGGGCCTCTTCAGCCCCAGCATTTT. It yields the protein CASSIGGGPLQPQHF.

The V and J genes are TRBV7-9 and TRBJ2-6, with a weak D call TRBD2 (6 bases). Trimming took 8 bases from V and 3 from J, leaving 11 bases between them. The CDR3 contains 14 residues. CDR1 and CDR2 (germline): SEHNR, FQNEAQ (reference sequence). The CDR3 nucleotides read TGTGCCAGCCTCCCGGGGGATGGGGCCAACGTCCTGACTTTC. Amino acids: CASLPGDGANVLTF.

This chain connects TRBV15 to TRBJ2-3; the D gene is possibly TRBD2 (6 bases). Germline V gene sequence: CDR1 LNHNV, CDR2 YYDKDF (reference sequence). This CDR3 region has 15 residues. With 3 bases removed from V and 0 bases from J, the gap between germline ends came to 10 bases. The CDR3, as DNA: TGTGCCACCAGCAGGAGCGGGCCTAGCACAGATACGCAGTATTTT. It specifies CATSRSGPSTDTQYF.

This clone was recorded only once. The chain links TRBV4-1 to TRBJ1-1; 7 nucleotides match TRBD1. Germline V gene data show CDR1 as MGHRA and CDR2 as YSYEKL. This CDR3 contains 15 residues. J lost 5 bases, V lost 1 base, and 7 bases had no gene match. CDR3 coding DNA: TGCGCCAGCAGCCAAGTTGCAGGGGGGGCAACTGAAGCTTTCTTT. Its translation is CASSQVAGGATEAFF.

V gene TRBV14 combines with J gene TRBJ2-2; TRBD2 matches 12 bases. In germline, CDR1 is SGHDN, CDR2 FVKESK. V shed 5 bases and J 4 bases; nucleotides not matched to a gene: 11. The CDR3 has 18 residues. CDR3 sequence reads: CASSIRTSGNVFTGELFF. The CDR3 coding sequence is TGTGCCAGCAGCATCCGGACTAGCGGGAATGTTTTCACCGGGGAGCTGTTTTTT.

The V and J genes are TRBV28 and TRBJ2-3, with a possible D match to TRBD1 (6 bases). The CDR3 has 14 amino acids. The germline V gene has CDR1 MDHEN and CDR2 SYDVKM. The germline V and J ends were trimmed by 5 bases and 2 bases, with 11 bases remaining between them. Here the CDR3 DNA reads TGTGCCAGCAGTCCGGGACATACCACAGATACGCAGTATTTT. This gives the protein CASSPGHTTDTQYF.

This chain joins TRBV15 and TRBJ2-1, with 8 bases lining up with TRBD2. CDR1 LNHNV and CDR2 YYDKDF come from the germline V gene (reference sequence). The CDR3 sequence is 16 residues long. V trimming: 4 bases; J trimming: 7 bases; junction bases outside the gene matches: 12. The CDR3 region has the DNA TGTGCCACCAGCACCGCACCGGGACTAGTGTCGAATGAGCAGTTCTTC. Residues: CATSTAPGLVSNEQFF. Full variable domain (outside the CDR3, taken from reference TRBV15 and TRBJ2-1): DAMVIQNPRYQVTQFGKPVTLSCSQTLNHNVMYWYQQKSSQAPKLLFHYYDKDFNNEADTPDNFQSRRPNTSFCFLDIRSPGLGDTAMYLCATSTAPGLVSNEQFFGPGTRLTVL.

The chain links TRBV6-5 to TRBJ1-2; 9 nucleotides match TRBD1. With V trimmed by 6 bases and J by 7 bases, 12 bases remained unmatched. The CDR3 is 15 amino acids. CDR1 and CDR2 from the germline V gene are MNHEY and SVGAGI. The CDR3 region is CASSQVWDRVIGYTF. The DNA for the CDR3 is TGTGCCAGCAGCCAAGTCTGGGACAGGGTAATTGGCTACACCTTC.

This clone has only one observation. The chain combines TRBV27 with TRBJ2-7; 9 nucleotides agree with TRBD2. V trimming: 2 bases; J trimming: 2 bases; junction bases outside the gene matches: 4. The CDR3 spans 15 residues. CDR1 and CDR2 (germline): MNHEY, SMNVEV (reference sequence). The DNA for the CDR3 is TGTGCCAGCAGTTTAAGGCTAGCGGGACCCTACGAGCAGTACTTC. It encodes CASSLRLAGPYEQYF.

The J gene is TRBJ1-1, the V gene TRBV6-5; D remains ambiguous. Trimming shortened V by 6 bases and J by 1 base, and 9 bases separated the two germline ends. This CDR3 region has 13 residues. The germline gives CDR1 MNHEY, CDR2 SVGAGI. In DNA form, the CDR3 reads TGTGCCAGCAGCGCCTCTCAGAACACTGAAGCTTTCTTT. This sequence encodes CASSASQNTEAFF.

The chain combines TRBV27 with TRBJ2-7; 7 bases align to TRBD1. Germline CDR1 and CDR2: MNHEY and SMNVEV (reference sequence). This CDR3 has 13 residues. V dropped 5 bases and J dropped 6; count of bases not matched to a gene: 7. The CDR3 DNA is TGTGCCAGCAGTCCCCTGACAGGGCCCGAGCAGTACTTC. Protein product: CASSPLTGPEQYF.

The J gene is TRBJ2-1, the V gene TRBV4-3; TRBD2 aligns across 8 bases. CDR3 size: 15 residues. Germline assignment: CDR1 LGHNA and CDR2 YSLEER. V lost 3 bases to trimming and J lost 5 bases; unmatched junction nucleotides: 6. The chain's CDR3 is CASSHPTSAHNEQFF. The CDR3 region has the DNA TGCGCCAGCAGCCACCCGACTAGCGCACACAATGAGCAGTTCTTC.

This clone was counted a few times. V is TRBV19 and J is TRBJ2-5; TRBD1 aligns across 7 bases. The CDR3 extends over 16 amino acids. Germline lookup yields CDR1 LNHDA and CDR2 SQIVND (reference sequence). V shed 3 bases and J 0 bases; nucleotides not matched to a gene: 7. The CDR3 is CASSIVIGTDQETQYF. CDR3 DNA: TGTGCCAGTAGTATTGTTATCGGGACAGACCAAGAGACCCAGTACTTC.

The chain combines TRBV30 with TRBJ2-1; TRBD2 matches 11 bases. J was trimmed by 8 bases and V by 3 bases; bases with no gene match: 12. This CDR3 spans 16 amino acids. Germline V gene data show CDR1 as GTSNPN and CDR2 as SVGIG (reference sequence). The CDR3 nucleotides are TGTGCCTGGAGCCCCGGGACTAGCGGTTTTCGGGATGAGCAGTTCTTC. Protein sequence: CAWSPGTSGFRDEQFF.

V is TRBV27 and J is TRBJ2-1; D gene ambiguous. This CDR3 spans 14 amino acids. Trimming removed 5 bases from V and 0 bases from J, with 8 bases in between. The germline V gene has CDR1 MNHEY and CDR2 SMNVEV (reference sequence). The CDR3 bases are TGTGCCAGCAGTCCCCATCCCTCCTACAATGAGCAGTTCTTC. Protein product: CASSPHPSYNEQFF.